This entry is about one T cell receptor beta chain. The specificity of this receptor is unknown. The input lacks base qualities; no much larger clone sits a single base away. V and J are trimmed by 7 bases and 3 bases, and the gene matches miss 6 bases of the junction. The germline V gene sets CDR1 to MDHEN and CDR2 to SYDVKM. There are 14 amino acids in the CDR3, from cysteine to phenylalanine inclusive. CDR3 DNA only is kept here, 42 bases in frame from base 1. Libraries were constructed by the immunoSEQ multiplex PCR assay. For the multiplex PCR, a mixture combining 60 forward primers for TCR Vbeta segments and 13 reverse primers for TCR Jbeta segments was used. Amplification of the CDR3 region of rearranged TCR beta genes was performed with a multiplex PCR assay on genomic DNA. The amplified TCR beta libraries were sequenced on the Illumina HiSeq System as 87-base-pair reads. The original methods were these. In a later analysis, about 80 million unique TCR beta chains were counted across the roughly 610 repertoires, and roughly 11 million of these chains were shared by at least two donors. Raw reads were error-corrected and collapsed into unique sequences with a nearest-neighbor algorithm that merged closely related sequences to remove PCR and sequencing errors. CDR3 sequences were aligned to IMGT reference sequences to assign V, D and J gene segments. For a sequence to be retained, at least a six-nucleotide match to both a V gene segment and a J gene segment was required. Rearrangements were called productive when the CDR3 lacked stop codons and stayed in frame with V and J; all others were non-productive. Following IMGT convention, CDR3 was defined as the stretch from the second conserved V-encoded cysteine to the conserved J-encoded phenylalanine. In an earlier analysis of approximately 590 of the donors, sequences lacking an unambiguous match to a single V gene segment were excluded. An earlier analysis of fewer than 750 of the donors called V segments functional above 56.7% productive rearrangements and segregating when the between-donor standard deviation exceeded 5%. A statistical classification framework was developed to diagnose cytomegalovirus status using the catalog of TCR beta chain sequences. In a later analysis, V and J genes were assigned by comparing TCR nucleotide sequences against IMGT/GENE-DB human TR gene sequences. The TCRdist pipeline was used in a later analysis to assign CDR3 sequences and most-parsimonious VDJ recombination scenarios. In a later analysis, each TCR beta chain was defined by its CDR3 amino acid sequence together with its V-gene family, and reads without a unique V-gene family were excluded. A later analysis removed several hundred highly shared, low-generation-probability nucleotide sequences to deal with suspected cross-contamination and a sequencing artifact. A later analysis calculated a clonal expansion index for each public chain from normalized within-repertoire ranks of inferred template counts. In a later analysis, generation probabilities were computed with a VDJ recombination model fitted to out-of-frame rearrangements, and the resulting probabilities were checked against IGoR. A later analysis scored TCR-TCR, TCR-HLA and TCR-CMV co-occurrence with hypergeometric tests, applying a repertoire-size bias correction to TCR pairs. False discovery rates were estimated in a later analysis by permuting HLA or CMV assignments 20 times. In a later analysis, co-occurring TCRs were grouped with DBSCAN, and TCRdist sequence similarity was added when clustering was performed within HLA-allele-positive subsets. For co-occurrence clustering, repertoires with fewer than 30,000 or more than 120,000 public chains were excluded, along with five repertoires with anomalous nucleotide sharing. TCRdb stores this immuneACCESS table with in-frame sequences only. Part of the clones is absent; in the studies checked, under half of the shortfall reflects unresolved V genes, and no reason is known for the rest. That table supplies the V and J calls and clone size; D and trimming were determined from the DNA. The sample has 110,000 to 150,000 clones on record, 9.7% of them singletons. 1.5% to 2% of the sample rests with the top ten.

This sample was taken from a study of cytomegalovirus exposure and HLA in healthy donors (dated by TCRdb to between 2016 and 2019). In terms of the full investigation: In an earlier analysis of about 560 of the donors, about 270 Gb of sequence data and 90 million to 120 million unique TCR beta sequences from 180 million or so T cells were reported. Rather than using new phenotypic data, the later analysis identified candidate immune exposures from TCR beta sequences and from how often those sequences occurred across donors. Of the approximately 370 genotyped donors, 65% to 90% were placed in the genetic ancestry cluster associated with self-reported Caucasian donors. All discovery cohort repertoires had been generated using a single sequencing platform. The T cell repertoires of 666 subjects were profiled by immunosequencing and related to cytomegalovirus serostatus. Five DR-DQ haplotypes were handled as single units for association and clustering because linkage in the cohort was strong. Alongside the repertoire data, information on donor age, sex, ethnicity and CMV serostatus was compiled. The number of typed donors differed by locus: about 620-640 for A, B, C, DRB1 and DQB1; some 540 for DQA1; some 610 for DPA1; and some 430 for DPB1. To predict cytomegalovirus infection status, the study brought together high-throughput TCR immunosequencing, statistical association of individual TCRs with disease status, and machine learning. In a later analysis, previously published TCR beta repertoires from 550 to 750 donors were re-analyzed and high-resolution HLA genotyping was added so that TCR occurrence patterns could be studied. HLA typing covered class I and class II loci at four-digit resolution. A later genetic analysis took genome-wide SNP genotypes for about 55% of the 666 donors and used that subset as a discovery cohort. An early release that covered about 600 HLA-typed donors contained 250 to 350 gigabases of sequencing data and some 87 million unique TCR sequences. The aim of the study was to test whether cataloging public T cell receptors could identify signatures of past pathogen exposure. An earlier analysis of some 600 of the donors applied high-throughput TCR beta sequencing to assess whether each TCR beta V gene segment acted as functional or pseudogenic. Along with the roughly 710-subject first cohort, a separate validation cohort of around 120 different subjects was used. On average, 235,054 unique TCR beta nucleotide sequences were sequenced per donor among about 400 genotyped donors of the cohort, with roughly 20% of those sequences being non-productive.

The cohort consisted of approximately 670 healthy bone marrow donors. At the time of sampling, all cohort members were nominally healthy, though unrecorded immune exposures were likely present. The donor was CMV seronegative and was included in the group of about 400 seronegative cohort members. Every donor gave a peripheral blood sample, and the peripheral blood mononuclear cells from that sample were used for TCR beta sequencing. The Qiagen DNeasy Blood Extraction Kit was used to extract genomic DNA from the blood cell samples. Broader findings and caveats from the paper: The 87-base-pair reads could not distinguish some IMGT-functional V segments, including TRBV6-2 and TRBV6-3, so those segments were excluded. The authors suggested that the approach could potentially be generalized to other disease states and immunological phenotypes. An earlier analysis of roughly 570 of the donors showed that most TCR beta V segments appeared in productive rearrangements either about 87% or about 30% of the time, which broadly matched IMGT annotations. Presence/absence analyses assumed roughly uniform sequencing depth across donors, an assumption that may not hold. HLA typing was unavailable for some donors at each locus, so association tests used only the typed subset. When HLA alleles, especially DR and DQ, strongly co-occurred, attributing TCR associations to individual alleles was difficult. Three of the identified cytomegalovirus-associated TCR beta chains were confirmed in vitro to be specific for cytomegalovirus antigens. According to a later analysis, parvovirus B19, influenza, CMV and Epstein-Barr virus appeared linked to several top co-occurrence clusters. Across donors, most TCR sequences were observed very rarely, whereas some public TCRs were present in many individuals. The cohort was sequenced for TCR beta chains only, and without alpha or paired-chain data the features that could be detected were limited. The earlier analysis of some 560 of the donors excluded approximately 15 rarely observed V segments, including chromosome 9 orphons, because counts were too low. A cluster of highly shared sequence variants was judged likely to represent a technical artifact of the sequencing pipeline. A total of 164 TCR beta chains were listed by the study as associated with cytomegalovirus. An association between a missense DCLRE1C variant and V-gene and J-gene trimming of TCR beta chains was found in a later genetic analysis and replicated in an independent cohort. In a later analysis, HLA-associated TCR beta chains were found to be more clonally expanded and to have lower generation probabilities than equally common non-associated chains. Correlated functional status among segregating V segments might reflect linkage disequilibrium, but an unknown experimental factor could not be ruled out. A later analysis found that most CMV-associated TCR beta chains appeared HLA-restricted, with HLA associations seemingly driven largely by CMV exposure. In both the original and validation cohorts, the classifier was reported to diagnose cytomegalovirus status with high specificity and sensitivity. A later genetic analysis reported fewer N-insertions in productive TCRs among donors in an Asian-associated ancestry cluster than the roughly 700-donor mean. A further reported finding was that TCR beta sequences accurately predicted the HLA-A and HLA-B alleles for most subjects in the first cohort. In a later analysis, some 18,000 TCR beta sequences were associated with specific HLA alleles at a false discovery rate of 0.05. CMV serostatus was the only immune exposure information available for the cohort. In a later analysis, TCR association rates were found to vary across HLA loci, with the most associated TCRs seen for DRB1 alleles and the fewest for HLA-C alleles.

Recombination connected TRBV28 to TRBJ1-2; 9 of the junction bases match TRBD1. The TCR was taken from a man aged 50 to 60 in good health and CMV-seronegative. The sequencing sample was made of PBMCs. In nucleotides, the sequence is TGTGCCAGCAAACAGGGGGCGCCGGACTATGGCTACACCTTC. Its protein reads: CASKQGAPDYGYTF.